One TCR beta chain is described in this entry. The antigen remains undetermined. Sequencing was performed with immunoSEQ multiplex PCR; in TCRdb, only in-frame clones are kept and a portion is missing. The repertoire consists of more than 85,000 clones, with approximately 94% occurring once and the leading ten covering roughly 2%. The record originates from a study of graft-versus-host responses after intestinal transplantation. General observations from the study: Recipient marrow held GvH clones, some first seen in ileum or blood. Peak levels of circulating GvH clones tracked with early post-transplant HvG declines.

The source was unstimulated CD8+ T cells sorted from spleen or lymph node cells, collected before intestinal transplant. This TCR was sampled from a human donor who received an intestinal transplant.

The CDR3 nucleotides are TGTGCCAGCAGCTTAGGGGGACAGAGCTCCTACGAGCAGTACTTC. As protein: CASSLGGQSSYEQYF. The gene calls are TRBV7-2 and TRBJ2-7, with TRBD1 identical over 7 bases. V lost 1 base, J lost 0 bases, and 3 bases stayed unmatched. This CDR3 region has 15 residues. Germline V lookup: CDR1 SGHTA, CDR2 FQGNSA.